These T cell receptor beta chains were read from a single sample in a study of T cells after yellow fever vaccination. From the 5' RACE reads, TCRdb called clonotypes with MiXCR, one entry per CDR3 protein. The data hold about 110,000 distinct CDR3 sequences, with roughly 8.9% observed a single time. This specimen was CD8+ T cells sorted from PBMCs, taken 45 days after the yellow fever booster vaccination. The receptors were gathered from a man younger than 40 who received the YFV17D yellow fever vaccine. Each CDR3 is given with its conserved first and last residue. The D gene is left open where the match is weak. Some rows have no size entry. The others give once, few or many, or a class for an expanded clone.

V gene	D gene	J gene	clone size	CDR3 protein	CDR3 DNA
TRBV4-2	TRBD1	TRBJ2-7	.	CASSHEPGTGNYEQYF	TGTGCCAGCAGCCACGAGCCCGGGACAGGGAACTACGAGCAGTACTTC
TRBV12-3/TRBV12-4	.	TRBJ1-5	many	CASSPGGYNQPQHF	TGTGCCAGCAGTCCCGGAGGGTACAATCAGCCCCAGCATTTT
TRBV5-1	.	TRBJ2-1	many	CASGGPYNEQFF	TGCGCCTCAGGGGGGCCCTACAATGAGCAGTTCTTC
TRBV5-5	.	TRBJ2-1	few	CASSLVLSYNEQFF	TGTGCCAGCAGCTTGGTCCTATCCTACAATGAGCAGTTCTTC
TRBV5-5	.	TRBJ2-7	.	CASGPRLPYEEYF	TGTGCCAGCGGCCCTCGCCTGCCCTACGAGGAGTACTTC
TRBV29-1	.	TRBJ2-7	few	CSVEDTGIGSYEQYF	TGCAGCGTTGAAGACACAGGGATCGGTTCCTACGAGCAGTACTTC
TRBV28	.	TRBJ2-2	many	CASSSGNTGELFF	TGTGCCAGCAGTAGCGGGAACACCGGGGAGCTGTTTTTT
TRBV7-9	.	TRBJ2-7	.	CASVQGTGEQYF	TGTGCCAGCGTGCAGGGAACGGGCGAGCAGTACTTC
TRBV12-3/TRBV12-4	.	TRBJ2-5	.	CASRVLGPQESQYF	TGTGCCAGCAGAGTACTGGGGCCTCAAGAGAGCCAGTACTTC
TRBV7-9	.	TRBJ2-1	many	CASYASVNNEQFF	TGTGCCAGCTACGCTAGCGTCAACAATGAGCAGTTCTTC
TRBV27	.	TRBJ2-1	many	CASSLYPVSYNEQFF	TGTGCCAGCAGTTTATATCCGGTATCCTACAATGAGCAGTTCTTC
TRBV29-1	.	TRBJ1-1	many	CSASHTEAFF	TGCAGCGCGTCGCACACTGAAGCTTTCTTT
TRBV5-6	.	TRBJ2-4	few	CASSPGTLPAKNIQYF	TGTGCCAGCAGCCCCGGGACACTACCAGCCAAAAACATTCAGTACTTC
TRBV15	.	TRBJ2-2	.	CATSGIVINTGELFF	TGTGCCACCAGCGGAATTGTTATTAACACCGGGGAGCTGTTTTTT
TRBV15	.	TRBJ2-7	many	CATSHISDRSRGKQYF	TGTGCCACCAGCCACATATCAGACAGGTCTAGGGGTAAGCAGTACTTC
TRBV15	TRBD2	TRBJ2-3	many	CATSRERLAGRDTQYF	TGTGCCACCAGCAGAGAACGGCTAGCGGGGAGGGATACGCAGTATTTT
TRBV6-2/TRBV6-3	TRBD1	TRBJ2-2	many	CASSIQDRDTGELFF	TGTGCCAGCAGCATCCAAGACAGGGACACCGGGGAGCTGTTTTTT